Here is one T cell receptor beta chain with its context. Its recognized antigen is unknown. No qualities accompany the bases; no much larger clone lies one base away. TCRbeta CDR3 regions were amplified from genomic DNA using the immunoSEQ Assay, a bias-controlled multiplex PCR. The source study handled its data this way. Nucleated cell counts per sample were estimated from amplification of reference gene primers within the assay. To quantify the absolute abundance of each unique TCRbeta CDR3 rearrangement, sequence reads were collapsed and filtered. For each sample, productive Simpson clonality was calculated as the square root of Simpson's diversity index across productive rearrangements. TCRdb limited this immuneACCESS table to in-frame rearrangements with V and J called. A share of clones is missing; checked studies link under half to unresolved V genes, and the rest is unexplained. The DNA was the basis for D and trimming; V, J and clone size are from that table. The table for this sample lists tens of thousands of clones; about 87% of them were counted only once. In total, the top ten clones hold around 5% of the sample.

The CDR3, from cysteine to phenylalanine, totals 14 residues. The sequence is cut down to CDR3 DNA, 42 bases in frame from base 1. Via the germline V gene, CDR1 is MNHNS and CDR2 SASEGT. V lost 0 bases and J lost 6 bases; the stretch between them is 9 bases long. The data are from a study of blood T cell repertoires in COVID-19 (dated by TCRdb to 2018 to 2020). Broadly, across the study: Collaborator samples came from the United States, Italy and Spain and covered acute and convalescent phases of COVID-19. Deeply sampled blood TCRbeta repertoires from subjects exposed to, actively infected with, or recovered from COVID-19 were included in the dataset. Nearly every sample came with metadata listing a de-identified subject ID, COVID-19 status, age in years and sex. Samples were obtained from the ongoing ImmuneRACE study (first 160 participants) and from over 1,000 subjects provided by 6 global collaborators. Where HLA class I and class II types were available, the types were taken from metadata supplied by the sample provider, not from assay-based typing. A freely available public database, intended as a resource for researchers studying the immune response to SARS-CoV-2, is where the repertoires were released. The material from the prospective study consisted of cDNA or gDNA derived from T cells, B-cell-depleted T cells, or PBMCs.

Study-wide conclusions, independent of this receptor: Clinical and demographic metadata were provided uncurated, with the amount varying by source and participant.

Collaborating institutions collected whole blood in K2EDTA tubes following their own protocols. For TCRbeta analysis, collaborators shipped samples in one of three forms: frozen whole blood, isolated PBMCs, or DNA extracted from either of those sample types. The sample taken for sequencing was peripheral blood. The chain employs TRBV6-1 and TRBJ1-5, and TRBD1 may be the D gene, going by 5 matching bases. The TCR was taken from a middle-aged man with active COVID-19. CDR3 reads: CASSEAGLGQPQHF. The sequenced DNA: TGTGCCAGCAGTGAAGCGGGACTGGGTCAGCCCCAGCATTTT.